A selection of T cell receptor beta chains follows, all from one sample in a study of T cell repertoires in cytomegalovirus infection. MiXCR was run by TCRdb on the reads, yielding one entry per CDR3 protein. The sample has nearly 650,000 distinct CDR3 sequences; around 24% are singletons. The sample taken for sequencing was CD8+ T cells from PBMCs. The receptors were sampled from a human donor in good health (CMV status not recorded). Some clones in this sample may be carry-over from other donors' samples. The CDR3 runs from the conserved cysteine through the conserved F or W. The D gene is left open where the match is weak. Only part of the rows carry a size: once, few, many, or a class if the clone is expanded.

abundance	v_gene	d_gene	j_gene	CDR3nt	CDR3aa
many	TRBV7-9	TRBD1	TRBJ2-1	TGTGCCAGCAGCCACGTCGAACAGGGGAATTGGAATGAGCAGTTCTTC	CASSHVEQGNWNEQFF
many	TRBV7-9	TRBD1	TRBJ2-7	TGTGCCAGCAGCCCACCCGGGACAGGGGGCGGCGAGCAGTACTTC	CASSPPGTGGGEQYF
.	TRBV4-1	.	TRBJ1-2	TGTGCCAGCAGCCATTCGGGGGGGATTAATGGCTACACCTTC	CASSHSGGINGYTF
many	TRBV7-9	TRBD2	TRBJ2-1	TGTGCCAGCAGCTTAGACCGCGGGGGGTTCAGGGCTGAGCAGTTCTTC	CASSLDRGGFRAEQFF
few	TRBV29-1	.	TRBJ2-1	TGCAGCGAGGCGGGGGCGCCTAGCTCCTACAATGAGCAGTTCTTC	CSEAGAPSSYNEQFF
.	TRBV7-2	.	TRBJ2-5	TGTGTCAGCACTGAGGGGGTAGAGACCCAGTACTTC	CVSTEGVETQYF
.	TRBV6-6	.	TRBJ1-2	TGTGCCAGCAGTTACTCGGGCACGGGGGAGCTCTATGGCTACACCTTC	CASSYSGTGELYGYTF
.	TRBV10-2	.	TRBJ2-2	TGCGCCAACAGTGAGCTGATAACCGGGGAGCTGTTTTTT	CANSELITGELFF
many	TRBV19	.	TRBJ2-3	TGTGCCAGTAGGGCGGGTCTGCGACCGGCGTCAGATACGCAGTATTTT	CASRAGLRPASDTQYF
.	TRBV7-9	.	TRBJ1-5	TGTGCCAGCAGCTTAGCGGTGGACGGGCTTAGCAATCAGCCCCAGCATTTT	CASSLAVDGLSNQPQHF
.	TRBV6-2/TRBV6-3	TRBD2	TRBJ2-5	TGTGCCAGCAGTTACCCGGGACTAGCGGGGGGCCAAGAGACCCAGTACTTC	CASSYPGLAGGQETQYF
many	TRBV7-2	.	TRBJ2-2	TGTGCCAGCAGCTCCTTAGTAGGCGGGGAGCTGTTTTTT	CASSSLVGGELFF
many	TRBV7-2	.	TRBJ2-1	TGTGCCTTCGCGGACTCCTACAATGAGCAGTTCTTC	CAFADSYNEQFF
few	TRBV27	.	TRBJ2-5	TGTGCCAGCAGTCAGGGCCAGTCCAAAGAGACCCAGTACTTC	CASSQGQSKETQYF
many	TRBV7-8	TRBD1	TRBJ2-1	TGTGCCAGCAGCAAAACCTGGGACAGGGGTACGGATGAGCAGTTCTTC	CASSKTWDRGTDEQFF
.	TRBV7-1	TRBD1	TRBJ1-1	TGTGCCAGCAGCGACAGGGGGCAAAACACTGAAGCTTTCTTT	CASSDRGQNTEAFF
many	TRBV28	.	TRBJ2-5	TGTGCCAGCAGCCCAGGGGAGGGGGCGGAAGAGACCCAGTACTTC	CASSPGEGAEETQYF
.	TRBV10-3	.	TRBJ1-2	TGTGCCATCAGTGAAGAAGGGGACGGCTACACCTTC	CAISEEGDGYTF
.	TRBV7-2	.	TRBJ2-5	TGTGCCAGCAGCTTAGTCGGGCGGGCCCCCGTTGAGACCCAGTACTTC	CASSLVGRAPVETQYF
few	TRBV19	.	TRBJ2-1	TGTGCCAGTAGTATAGGACGGGCTAGCCCTCAGTTCTTC	CASSIGRASPQFF
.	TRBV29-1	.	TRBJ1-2	TGCAGCGTTGAAGATGGCTACACCTTC	CSVEDGYTF
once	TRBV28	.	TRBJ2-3	TGTGCCAGCAGTTTTCTGGGTCTCACAGATACGCAGTATTTT	CASSFLGLTDTQYF
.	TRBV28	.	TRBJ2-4	TGTGCCAGCAGTACCTTAAGGGGGGCTCTAGCCAAAAACATTCAGTACTTC	CASSTLRGALAKNIQYF
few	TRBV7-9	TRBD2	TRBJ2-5	TGTGCCAGCAGTCGAACTAGCGGGGGGGCCTTGGAGACCCAGTACTTC	CASSRTSGGALETQYF
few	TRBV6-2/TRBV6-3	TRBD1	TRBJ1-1	TGTGCCAGCAGTCCCCGGGACAGGGGGCCGAACACTGAAGCTTTCTTT	CASSPRDRGPNTEAFF
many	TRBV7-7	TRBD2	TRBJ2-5	TGTGCTAGCAGCTTAGAGGCTAGCGGGGGACAAGAGACCCAGTACTTC	CASSLEASGGQETQYF
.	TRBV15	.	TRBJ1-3	TGTGCCACCAGCAAAGGCTCTGGAAACACCATATATTTT	CATSKGSGNTIYF
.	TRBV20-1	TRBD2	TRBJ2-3	TGCAGTGCTAGACCTACTAGCGGGGCGGCAGATACGCAGTATTTT	CSARPTSGAADTQYF
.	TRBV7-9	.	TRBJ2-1	TGTGCCAGCAGCCCCTCGGCCCGAGGGTACCATGAGCAGTTCTTC	CASSPSARGYHEQFF
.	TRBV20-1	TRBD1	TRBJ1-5	TGCAGTGCTAGACCTCGGACAGGGGGCTTGAATCAGCCCCAGCATTTT	CSARPRTGGLNQPQHF
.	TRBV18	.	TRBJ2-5	TGTGCCAGCTCCCCCGGAAGTAAAGAGACCCAGTACTTC	CASSPGSKETQYF
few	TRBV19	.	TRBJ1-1	TGTGCCAGTATGAGGAACACTGAAGCTTTCTTT	CASMRNTEAFF
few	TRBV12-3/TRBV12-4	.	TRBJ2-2	TGTGCCAGCTTGTTGCCGAACACCGGGGAGCTGTTTTTT	CASLLPNTGELFF
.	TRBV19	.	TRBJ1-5	TGTGCCAGCTTTCCAGGGACTGGCAATCAGCCCCAGCATTTT	CASFPGTGNQPQHF
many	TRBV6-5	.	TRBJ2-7	TGTGCCAGCAGTTACCTTCCGCCGGAGCAGGGGATTCTCGAACTGTACTTC	CASSYLPPEQGILELYF
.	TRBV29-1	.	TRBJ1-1	TGCAGCGTTGAAAATTACAGGCTAGGGGGGACTGAAGCTTTCTTT	CSVENYRLGGTEAFF
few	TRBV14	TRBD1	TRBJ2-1	TGTGCCAGCAGCCAAGGAGGGGGCGATATAAGGGACAATGAGCAGTTCTTC	CASSQGGGDIRDNEQFF
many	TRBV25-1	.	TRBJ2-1	TGTGCCAGCAGTGGTGACGACAATGAGCAGTTCTTC	CASSGDDNEQFF
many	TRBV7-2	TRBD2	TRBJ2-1	TGTGCCAGCAGGAGACTAGCGGGGGGGGTGGGGGATGAGCAGTTCTTC	CASRRLAGGVGDEQFF
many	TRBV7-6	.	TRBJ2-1	TGTGCCAGCAGCTTAGGGGGGGGCTCGGGAAATGAGCAGTTCTTC	CASSLGGGSGNEQFF
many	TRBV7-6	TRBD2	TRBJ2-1	TGTGCCAGCAGCGTTGACCCTAGCGGGGGGAACAATGAGCAGTTCTTC	CASSVDPSGGNNEQFF
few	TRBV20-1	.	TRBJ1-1	TGCAGTGCTCGCCGCGGGGAATTTAAGAACACTGAAGCTTTCTTT	CSARRGEFKNTEAFF